Sequencing of this T cell receptor beta chain was carried out in a study of cytomegalovirus exposure and HLA in healthy donors. The CDR3 length is 14 residues. The V gene's germline CDR1 is ENHRY and CDR2 SYGVKD. Trimming removed 3 bases at V and 5 bases at J, with 13 bases between. Use of 60 Vbeta and 13 Jbeta primers characterized the PCR. Generated by immunoSEQ multiplex PCR, the TCRdb table keeps only in-frame clones and is missing some. Of fewer than 200,000 clones in the sample, roughly 85% were seen once. The material sequenced was PBMCs. The receptor was derived from a woman in her 40s in good health and CMV-seronegative. The V call is TRBV10-3, the J call TRBJ1-2; tentative D call: TRBD1 (5 bases). The CDR3 spells CAISDFQGSYGYTF. The CDR3 DNA is TGTGCCATCAGTGATTTCCAGGGTTCGTATGGCTACACCTTC.